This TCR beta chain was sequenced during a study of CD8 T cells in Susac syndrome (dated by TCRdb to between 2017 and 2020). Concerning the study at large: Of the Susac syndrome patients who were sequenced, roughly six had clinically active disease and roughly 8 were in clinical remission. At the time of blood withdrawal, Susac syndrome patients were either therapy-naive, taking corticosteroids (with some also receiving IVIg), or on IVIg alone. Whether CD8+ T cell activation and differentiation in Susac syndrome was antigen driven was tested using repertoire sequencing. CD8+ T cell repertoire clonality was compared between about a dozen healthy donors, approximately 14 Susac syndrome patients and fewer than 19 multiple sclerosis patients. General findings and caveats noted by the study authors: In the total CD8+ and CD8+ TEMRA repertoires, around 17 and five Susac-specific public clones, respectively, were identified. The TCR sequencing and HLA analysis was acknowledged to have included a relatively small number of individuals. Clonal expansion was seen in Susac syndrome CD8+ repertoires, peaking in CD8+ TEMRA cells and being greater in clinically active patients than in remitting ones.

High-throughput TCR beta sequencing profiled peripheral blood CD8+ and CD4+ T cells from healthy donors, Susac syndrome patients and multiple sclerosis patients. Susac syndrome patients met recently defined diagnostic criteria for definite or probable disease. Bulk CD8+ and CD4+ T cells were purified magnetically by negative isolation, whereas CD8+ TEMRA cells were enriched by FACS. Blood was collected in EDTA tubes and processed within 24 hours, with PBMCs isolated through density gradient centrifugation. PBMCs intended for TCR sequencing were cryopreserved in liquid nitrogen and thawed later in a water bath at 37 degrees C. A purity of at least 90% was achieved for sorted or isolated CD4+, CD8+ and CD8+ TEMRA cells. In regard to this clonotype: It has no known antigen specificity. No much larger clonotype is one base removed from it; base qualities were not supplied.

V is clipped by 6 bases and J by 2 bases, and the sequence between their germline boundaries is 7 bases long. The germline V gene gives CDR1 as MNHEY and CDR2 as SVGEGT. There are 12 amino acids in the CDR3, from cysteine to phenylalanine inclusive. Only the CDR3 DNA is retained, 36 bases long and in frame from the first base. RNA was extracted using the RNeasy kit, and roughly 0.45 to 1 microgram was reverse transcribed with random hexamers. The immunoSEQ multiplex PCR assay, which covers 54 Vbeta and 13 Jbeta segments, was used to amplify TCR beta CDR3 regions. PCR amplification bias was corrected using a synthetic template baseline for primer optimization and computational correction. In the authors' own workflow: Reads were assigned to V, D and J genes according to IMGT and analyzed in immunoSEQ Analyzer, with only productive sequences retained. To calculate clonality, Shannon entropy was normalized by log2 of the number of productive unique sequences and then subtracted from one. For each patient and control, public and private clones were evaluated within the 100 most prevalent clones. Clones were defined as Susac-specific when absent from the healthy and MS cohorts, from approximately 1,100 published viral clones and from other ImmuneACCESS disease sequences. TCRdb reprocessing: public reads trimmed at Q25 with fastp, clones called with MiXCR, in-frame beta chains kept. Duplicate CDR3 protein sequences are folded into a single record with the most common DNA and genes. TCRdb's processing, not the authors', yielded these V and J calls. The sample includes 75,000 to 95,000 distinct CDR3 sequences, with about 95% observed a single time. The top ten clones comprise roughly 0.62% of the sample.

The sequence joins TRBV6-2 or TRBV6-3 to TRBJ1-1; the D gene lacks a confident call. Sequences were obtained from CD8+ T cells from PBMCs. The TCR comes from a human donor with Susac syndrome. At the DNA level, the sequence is TGTGCCAGCAGGTACAGAAACACTGAAGCTTTCTTT. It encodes CASRYRNTEAFF.